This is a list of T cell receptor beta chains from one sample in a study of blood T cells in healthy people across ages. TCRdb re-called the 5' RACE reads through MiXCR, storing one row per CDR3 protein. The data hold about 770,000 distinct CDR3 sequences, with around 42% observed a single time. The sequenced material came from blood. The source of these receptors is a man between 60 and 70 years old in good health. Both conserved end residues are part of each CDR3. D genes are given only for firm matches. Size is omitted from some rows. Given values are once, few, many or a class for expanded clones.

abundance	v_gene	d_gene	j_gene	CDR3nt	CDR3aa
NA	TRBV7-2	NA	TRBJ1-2	TGTGCCAGCAGCGCCCAGGGGTCTAACTATGGCTACACCTTC	CASSAQGSNYGYTF
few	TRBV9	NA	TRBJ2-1	TGTGCCAGCAGCGTCAACACCCTAGGACAGCTCGATGAGCAGTTCTTC	CASSVNTLGQLDEQFF
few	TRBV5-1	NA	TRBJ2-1	TGCGCCAGCAGCTCTGCCGGGCCCCACAATGAGCAGTTCTTC	CASSSAGPHNEQFF
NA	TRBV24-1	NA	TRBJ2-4	TGTGCCACCATTGACTCTTCAAGGAGGGGGCAGTACTTC	CATIDSSRRGQYF
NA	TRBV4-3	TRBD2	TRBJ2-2	TGCGCCAGCAGCCAAGAGGCGTGGAAGCGGGGGGACACCGGGGAGCTGTTTTTT	CASSQEAWKRGDTGELFF
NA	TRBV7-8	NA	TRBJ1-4	TGTGCCAGCAGCTTACCGCTGACTGGAACTAATGAAAAACTGTTTTTT	CASSLPLTGTNEKLFF
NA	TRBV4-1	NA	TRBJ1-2	TGCGCCAGCAGCCAAGAAGCCAGGGAATTGGGTGGCTACACCTTC	CASSQEARELGGYTF
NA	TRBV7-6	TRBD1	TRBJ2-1	TGTGCCAGCAGCCGAATGACAGGGAATGAGCAGTTCTTC	CASSRMTGNEQFF
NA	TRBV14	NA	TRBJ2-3	TGTGCCAGCAGCCAAGTTCAACGGGGATTTTCCCCCGGGGATACGCAGTATTTT	CASSQVQRGFSPGDTQYF
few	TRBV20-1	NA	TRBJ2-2	TGCAGTGCTAGGGACAACGGCAAGAACACCGGGGAGCTGTTTTTT	CSARDNGKNTGELFF
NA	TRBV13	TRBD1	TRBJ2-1	TGTGCCAGCAGCTTAGGGAGACAGGGGGAAAACAATGAGCAGTTCTTC	CASSLGRQGENNEQFF
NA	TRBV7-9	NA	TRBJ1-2	TGTGCCAGCAGCCCCCTAGGGGCAGGGGATAACTATGGTTACACCTTC	CASSPLGAGDNYGYTF
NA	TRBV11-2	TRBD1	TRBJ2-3	TGTGCCAGCAGCCGCACCGGGACAGGGTACACAGATACGCAGTATTTT	CASSRTGTGYTDTQYF
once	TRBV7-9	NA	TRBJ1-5	TGTGCCAGCAGTGCCGGGAGCAGATATAGCAATCAGCCCCAGCATTTT	CASSAGSRYSNQPQHF
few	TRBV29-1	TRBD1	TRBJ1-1	TGCAGCGTCGTCAGGACAGGGAACACTGAAGCTTTCTTT	CSVVRTGNTEAFF
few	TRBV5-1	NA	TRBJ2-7	TGCGCCAGTTACAAAGAGGGATATAGATACGAGCAGTACTTC	CASYKEGYRYEQYF
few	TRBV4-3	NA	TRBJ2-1	TGCGCCAGCAGCCAAGATCTTTTCCGGGCGGGGAGCAGCAATGAGCAGTTCTTC	CASSQDLFRAGSSNEQFF
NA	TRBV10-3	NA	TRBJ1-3	TGTGCCATCAGTGCTCACAGCAAATCTGGAAACACCATATATTTT	CAISAHSKSGNTIYF
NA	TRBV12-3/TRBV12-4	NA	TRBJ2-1	TGTGCCAGCACCCTAGTGGGGGACAATGAGCAGTTCTTC	CASTLVGDNEQFF
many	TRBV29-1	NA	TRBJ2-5	TGCAGCGTTGTGAGGGTCCAAGAGACCCAGTACTTC	CSVVRVQETQYF
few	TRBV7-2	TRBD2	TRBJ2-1	TGTGCCAGCAGCTTAGCGCTGCGGGGGACCGACAATGAGCAGTTCTTC	CASSLALRGTDNEQFF
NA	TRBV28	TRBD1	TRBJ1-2	TGTGCCAGCAGCACCGGGACAGGGCAAGGCTACACCTTC	CASSTGTGQGYTF
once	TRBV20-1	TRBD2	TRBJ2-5	TGCAGTGCTAGGAATAGCGGGGGGGCTTACAATGAGCAGTACTTC	CSARNSGGAYNEQYF
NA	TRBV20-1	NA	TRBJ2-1	TGCAGTGCTGGGAAGGCAGGGGTGGATGAGCAGTTCTTC	CSAGKAGVDEQFF
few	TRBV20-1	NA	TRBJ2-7	TGCAGTGCCATCGACACGAGCTCCTACGAGCAGTACTTC	CSAIDTSSYEQYF
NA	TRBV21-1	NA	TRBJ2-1	TGTGCCAGCAGCAAAGGGACAGGGGATAGGGATGAGCAGTTCTTC	CASSKGTGDRDEQFF
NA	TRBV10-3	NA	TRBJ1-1	TGTGCCATCACTTTGTCCATGAACACTGAAGCTTTCTTT	CAITLSMNTEAFF
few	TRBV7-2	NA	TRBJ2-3	TGTGCCAGCAGCTTAGGTGTGGCGCAGGGGTCAGATACGCAGTATTTT	CASSLGVAQGSDTQYF
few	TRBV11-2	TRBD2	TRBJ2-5	TGTGCCAGCAGCTTTTCTGCGGGGGAGCAAGAGACCCAGTACTTC	CASSFSAGEQETQYF
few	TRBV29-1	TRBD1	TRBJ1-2	TGCAGCGCCGACAGGGTACGGACTAACTATGGCTACACCTTC	CSADRVRTNYGYTF
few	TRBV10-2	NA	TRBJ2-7	TGCGCCAGCAGTGAGCCCTTCCGGGGCTACGAGCAGTACTTC	CASSEPFRGYEQYF
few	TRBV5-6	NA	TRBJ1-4	TGTGCCAGCAGAAGGACACCTGCAACTAATGAAAAACTGTTTTTT	CASRRTPATNEKLFF
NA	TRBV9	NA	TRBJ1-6	TGTGCCAGCAGCTCCAGGGTTGATAATTCACCCCTCCACTTT	CASSSRVDNSPLHF
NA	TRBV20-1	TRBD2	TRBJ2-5	TGCAGTGCTACCACTAGCGGGGGGCTGGAGACCCAGTACTTC	CSATTSGGLETQYF
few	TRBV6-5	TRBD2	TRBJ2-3	TGTGCCAGCACCCCGGGGGGGCGGGACACAGATACGCAGTATTTT	CASTPGGRDTDTQYF
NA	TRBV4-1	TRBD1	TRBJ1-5	TGCGCCAGCAGCCTGGGACAGGGGCAATATAGCAATCAGCCCCAGCATTTT	CASSLGQGQYSNQPQHF
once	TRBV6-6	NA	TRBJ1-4	TGTGCCAGCAGCTGGGACGAAAAACTGTTTTTT	CASSWDEKLFF
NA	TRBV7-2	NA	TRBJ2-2	TGTGCCAGCAGCTTATTGGGTGGCGGGGAGCTGTTTTTT	CASSLLGGGELFF
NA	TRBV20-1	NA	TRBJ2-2	TGCAGTGCTAGGGAGCATACGAACACCGGGGAGCTGTTTTTT	CSAREHTNTGELFF
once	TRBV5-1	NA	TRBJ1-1	TGCGCCAGCAGCTTGGCCGAGGCGAACACTGAAGCTTTCTTT	CASSLAEANTEAFF
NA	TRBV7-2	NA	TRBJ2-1	TGTGCCAGCAGCTTTACACGGAAGGGGCAGTTCTTC	CASSFTRKGQFF
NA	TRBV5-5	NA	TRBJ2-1	TGTGCCAGCAGCAAACCTCCCGGGACTCAAGCGGATGAGCAGTTCTTC	CASSKPPGTQADEQFF
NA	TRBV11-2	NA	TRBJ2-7	TGTGCCAGCAGCTTGGGATCCTATGGGGTATTCGAGCAGTACTTC	CASSLGSYGVFEQYF
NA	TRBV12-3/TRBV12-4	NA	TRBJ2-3	TGTGCCAGCACCCCACCGGCGGGGCTTGCGACAGATACGCAGTATTTT	CASTPPAGLATDTQYF
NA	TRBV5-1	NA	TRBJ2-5	TGCGCCAGCAGCGTGGCCGGTGAGCGGACCCAGTACTTC	CASSVAGERTQYF
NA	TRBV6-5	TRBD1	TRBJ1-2	TGTGCCAGCAGTCGACAAGACAGGGGTAACTATGGCTACACCTTC	CASSRQDRGNYGYTF
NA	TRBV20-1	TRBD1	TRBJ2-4	TGCAGTGCTTCTCAAACAGGGGGCGCGTACATTCAGTACTTC	CSASQTGGAYIQYF
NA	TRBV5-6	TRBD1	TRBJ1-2	TGTGCCAGCAGCGCCGGACAGGGGGCCTATGGCTACACCTTC	CASSAGQGAYGYTF
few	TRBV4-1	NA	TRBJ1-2	TGCGCCAGCAGCCAAGTTATCAGCGTGGGTGGCTACACCTTC	CASSQVISVGGYTF
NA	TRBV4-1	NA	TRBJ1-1	TGCGCCAGCAGCCAAGCTTGGGGGAACACTGAAGCTTTCTTT	CASSQAWGNTEAFF
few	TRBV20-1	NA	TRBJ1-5	TGCAGTGCTAGGGCAGGGCAGGTGAATCAGCCCCAGCATTTT	CSARAGQVNQPQHF
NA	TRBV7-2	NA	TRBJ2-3	TGTGCCAGCAGCTTAGTAGAGGTAGCGAGGGCAGATACGCAGTATTTT	CASSLVEVARADTQYF
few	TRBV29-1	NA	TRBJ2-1	TGCAGCGTTGAGGGGGGAAACTACAATGAGCAGTTCTTC	CSVEGGNYNEQFF
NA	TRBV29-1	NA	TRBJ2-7	TGCAGCGTTAGGGGGGAATCCTACGAGCGGTACTTC	CSVRGESYERYF
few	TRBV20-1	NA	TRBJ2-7	TGCAGTGCTGCACGAGATAGGTACGAGCAGTACTTC	CSAARDRYEQYF
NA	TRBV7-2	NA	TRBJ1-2	TGTGCCAGCAGCTTAGGAGGAGGGGGTAACTATGGCTACACCTTC	CASSLGGGGNYGYTF
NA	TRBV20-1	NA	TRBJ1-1	TGCAGTGCCCTGGACCCCGGTGGGCACCGTGTTGAAGCTTTCTTT	CSALDPGGHRVEAFF
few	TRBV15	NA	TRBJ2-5	TGTGCCACCAGCAGAGATTTTGGGGGGGAGACCCAGTACTTC	CATSRDFGGETQYF
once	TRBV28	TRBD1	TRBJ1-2	TGTGCCAGCAGTTTCCCCAGACAGGGGACAGGCTATGGCTACACCTTC	CASSFPRQGTGYGYTF